Listed here are 22 T cell receptor beta chains from one sample, sequenced in a study of T-cell memory formation after mild COVID-19. TCRdb passed the 5' RACE reads through MiXCR, listing each CDR3 protein once. The sample has roughly 250,000 distinct CDR3 sequences, 16% seen once; the top ten hold roughly a fifth. The sequenced sample was PBMCs or a T cell subset sorted from them (not recorded which). The source of these receptors is a man aged 18 to 35 who had mild COVID-19 (a few samples of this study predate the infection). Cell type and time point are not known.

The sample holds many counts of this clonotype. The chain links TRBV12-3 or TRBV12-4 to TRBJ2-2; D gene unclear. V dropped 3 bases and J dropped 9 bases, with 8 bases sitting between them. The CDR3 is 12 amino acids. The CDR3 region is CASSFSGWELFF. DNA of the CDR3: TGTGCCAGCAGTTTTTCGGGTTGGGAGCTGTTTTTT.

This clonotype was counted a few times. CDR3 in amino acids: CATSREGFMLGEGYTF. The CDR3 bases are TGTGCCACCAGCAGAGAAGGTTTTATGTTGGGGGAAGGCTACACCTTC. V usage is TRBV15 and J usage is TRBJ1-2, with a weak D call TRBD1 (5 bases). Germline assignment: CDR1 LNHNV and CDR2 YYDKDF (reference sequence). This CDR3 has 16 residues. Trimming removed 0 bases at V and 8 bases at J, with 19 bases between.

The chain recombines TRBV12-3 or TRBV12-4 with TRBJ2-7; TRBD1 might be the D (6 bases). The CDR3 is made up of 12 amino acids. The V gene lost 8 bases and the J gene lost 7 bases, with 15 bases spanning the gap. The CDR3 bases are TGTGCCAGCCAGCCAGGGGTTGAGGAGCAGTACGTC. Protein product: CASQPGVEEQYV.

The chain is built from TRBV20-1 and TRBJ1-2, with TRBD1 matching 8 bases. The CDR3 runs 15 residues. Germline V gene lookup returns CDR1 DFQATT and CDR2 SNEGSKA (reference sequence). Trimming took 5 bases from V and 4 from J; bases not matched to a gene: 12. The CDR3: CSAPGTGGTFYGYTF. The CDR3 DNA is TGCAGTGCTCCAGGGACAGGAGGAACCTTCTATGGCTACACCTTC.

The J gene is TRBJ2-2, the V gene TRBV20-1; 10 nucleotides agree with TRBD2. CDR1 and CDR2 from the germline V gene are DFQATT and SNEGSKA (reference sequence). The CDR3 extends over 15 amino acids. The ends lost 2 bases at V and 7 bases at J; junction bases unmatched: 7. CDR3 sequence reads: CSARSLAGSIGELFF. The CDR3 DNA sequence: TGCAGTGCTAGATCACTAGCGGGGAGTATCGGGGAGCTGTTTTTT.

This chain uses TRBV12-3 or TRBV12-4 with TRBJ1-5, with D possibly TRBD1 on 6 matching bases. The CDR3 is 14 residues long. The V and J ends lost 8 bases and 6 bases respectively, with 17 bases between them. As DNA, the CDR3 is TGTGCCAGCGGGATAACAGGGTCCGGTCAGCCCCAGCATTTT. It encodes CASGITGSGQPQHF.

The CDR3 loop reads CASSEDSQTNYGYTF. Here the CDR3 DNA reads TGTGCCAGCAGCGAGGACAGTCAAACAAACTATGGCTACACCTTC. J is TRBJ1-2 and V is TRBV6-5, with a possible D match to TRBD1 (6 bases). Trimming removed 6 bases from V and 2 bases from J, with 16 bases in between. Germline V gene lookup returns CDR1 MNHEY and CDR2 SVGAGI. CDR3 length: 15 residues.

The rearrangement uses TRBV4-1 and TRBJ2-3; D might be TRBD2 (6 bases). This CDR3 comprises 18 residues. V was trimmed by 1 base and J by 6 bases, leaving 23 bases between them. The germline V gene encodes CDR1 MGHRA and CDR2 YSYEKL. CDR3 DNA: TGCGCCAGCAGCCAAGCCGAAAACCGGGACTCCAGCAGCGATACGCAGTATTTT. This sequence encodes CASSQAENRDSSSDTQYF.

V is TRBV5-1 and J is TRBJ2-1; TRBD1 is a possible D gene (6 bases). CDR1 SGHRS and CDR2 YFSETQ come from the germline V gene. CDR3 length: 15 residues. Trimming removed 0 bases from V and 6 bases from J, with 13 bases in between. CDR3 residues: CASSLAGDQFNEQFF. Here the CDR3 DNA reads TGCGCCAGCAGCTTGGCAGGGGACCAGTTCAATGAGCAGTTCTTC.

The chain carries TRBV24-1 and TRBJ1-1; TRBD1 aligns across 7 bases. CDR3 length: 14 amino acids. V dropped 7 bases and J dropped 4; count of bases not matched to a gene: 8. Germline-derived CDR1 and CDR2 are KGHDR and SFDVKD. CDR3 sequence (DNA): TGTGCCACCAGAGCACAGGGGTTTGGCACTGAAGCTTTCTTT. Translated, it gives CATRAQGFGTEAFF.

The chain recombines TRBV6-6 with TRBJ2-7; D remains ambiguous. Germline V lookup: CDR1 MNHNY, CDR2 SVGAGI (reference sequence). The CDR3 spans 15 residues. V lost 6 bases and J lost 5, with 20 bases in between. CDR3 sequence (DNA): TGTGCCAGCAGACCCCATAGAGGCGAAGGTGACGAGCAGTACTTC. Translating gives CASRPHRGEGDEQYF.

The chain couples TRBV7-9 to TRBJ1-1; D ambiguous. The CDR3 extends over 13 amino acids. The V end was cut by 3 bases, the J end by 1 base, with 6 bases between. From germline, CDR1 is SEHNR and CDR2 FQNEAQ (reference sequence). The CDR3 reads CASSFDPNTEAFF. CDR3 nucleotide sequence: TGTGCCAGCAGCTTCGATCCGAACACTGAAGCTTTCTTT. Full variable domain (remainder filled in from reference TRBV7-9 and TRBJ1-1): DTGVSQNPRHKITKRGQNVTFRCDPISEHNRLYWYRQTLGQGPEFLTYFQNEAQLEKSRLLSDRFSAERPKGSFSTLEIQRTEQGDSAMYLCASSFDPNTEAFFGQGTRLTVV.

The chain links TRBV7-9 to TRBJ1-5; D remains ambiguous. The CDR3 covers 13 residues. Germline CDR1 SEHNR, CDR2 FQNEAQ (reference sequence). The germline V and J ends were trimmed by 5 bases and 1 base, with 6 bases remaining between them. The CDR3 spells CASSRESNQPQHF. CDR3 sequence (DNA): TGTGCCAGCAGCCGGGAAAGCAATCAGCCCCAGCATTTT.

The chain links TRBV29-1 to TRBJ1-1, with TRBD1 as a possible D gene (6 bases). The CDR3 consists of 15 residues. Deletions cut 3 bases from V and 5 bases from J, with 19 bases between. Germline V gene lookup returns CDR1 SQVTM and CDR2 ANQGSEA. CDR3 loop: CSVEWGRGGWTEAFF. CDR3 nucleotide sequence: TGCAGCGTTGAGTGGGGCAGGGGAGGTTGGACTGAAGCTTTCTTT.

This chain connects TRBV2 to TRBJ2-2; D remains ambiguous. Germline lookup yields CDR1 SNHLY and CDR2 FYNNEI. The CDR3 length is 11 residues. Trimming took off 10 bases at V and 6 bases at J, with 9 bases between the two ends. This CDR3 is CATGRAGELFF. Here the CDR3 DNA reads TGTGCCACTGGAAGAGCCGGGGAGCTGTTTTTT.

This clonotype showed up just a few times. The chain employs TRBV7-9 and TRBJ2-1; 12 bases line up with TRBD2. V shed 2 bases, J shed 9 bases, and the junction held 5 bases outside the gene matches. The CDR3 is 15 amino acids. CDR1 and CDR2 (germline): SEHNR, FQNEAQ (reference sequence). The CDR3 protein is CASSLPSGGESEQFF. CDR3 DNA: TGTGCCAGCAGCTTACCTAGCGGGGGGGAGTCTGAGCAGTTCTTC.

The rearrangement joins TRBV7-2 to TRBJ2-3; 12 positions match TRBD2. CDR1 and CDR2 from the germline V gene are SGHTA and FQGNSA. The CDR3 length is 16 residues. V gave up 5 bases and J gave up 5 bases; unmatched junction bases: 8. CDR3 DNA sequence: TGTGCCAGCAGCCAGGCTAGCGGGGGGGCGATAGATACGCAGTATTTT. This sequence encodes CASSQASGGAIDTQYF.

In its sample, this clonotype was seen a few times. This may be a read error: a much more frequent sequence differs by one nucleotide. The V call is TRBV4-1, the J call TRBJ1-5, with D maybe TRBD1 (5 bases). Germline CDR1 and CDR2: MGHRA and YSYEKL. The CDR3 spans 15 residues. The germline V and J ends were trimmed by 0 bases and 7 bases, with 13 bases remaining between them. The CDR3 DNA reads TGCGCCAGCAGCCAAGAACGGACAAATAAACAGCCCCAGCATTTT. It is translated as CASSQERTNKQPQHF.

Note on this clonotype: One end of the junction varies from germline; a read error may be responsible. The chain combines TRBV28 with TRBJ2-3; 14 bases fit TRBD2. The CDR3 runs 16 residues. In germline, CDR1 is MDHEN, CDR2 SYDVKM. DNA for the CDR3: TGTGCCAGCAGTTTAGGACTAGCGGGGGGCACATATACGCAGTATTTT. It codes for CASSLGLAGGTYTQYF.

A few counts support this clonotype. This chain joins TRBV7-3 and TRBJ1-1; D may be TRBD1 (5 bases). V lost 5 bases and J 6 bases, leaving 13 bases between the germline ends. From germline, CDR1 is SGHTA and CDR2 FQGTGA. CDR3 size: 13 residues. The CDR3 DNA sequence: TGTGCCAGCAGCGCAGGGTCCCCCGCTGAAGCTTTCTTT. Amino acids: CASSAGSPAEAFF.

This chain uses TRBV12-3 or TRBV12-4 with TRBJ2-7; 7 positions match TRBD2. The CDR3 contains 14 residues. V shed 5 bases and J 4 bases; nucleotides not matched to a gene: 8. The CDR3 region is CASSPGGLTYEQYF. For the CDR3, the DNA is TGTGCCAGCAGTCCTGGGGGACTAACTTACGAGCAGTACTTC.

This clonotype was seen only a few times. The chain carries TRBV5-6 and TRBJ1-2, with a weak D call TRBD1 (5 bases). CDR3 size: 12 residues. Germline assignment: CDR1 SGHDT and CDR2 YYEEEE. The V end was cut by 3 bases, the J end by 7 bases, with 10 bases between. The CDR3 is CASSYRIAGYTF. The CDR3 nucleotides are TGTGCCAGCAGCTACAGGATTGCTGGCTACACCTTC.